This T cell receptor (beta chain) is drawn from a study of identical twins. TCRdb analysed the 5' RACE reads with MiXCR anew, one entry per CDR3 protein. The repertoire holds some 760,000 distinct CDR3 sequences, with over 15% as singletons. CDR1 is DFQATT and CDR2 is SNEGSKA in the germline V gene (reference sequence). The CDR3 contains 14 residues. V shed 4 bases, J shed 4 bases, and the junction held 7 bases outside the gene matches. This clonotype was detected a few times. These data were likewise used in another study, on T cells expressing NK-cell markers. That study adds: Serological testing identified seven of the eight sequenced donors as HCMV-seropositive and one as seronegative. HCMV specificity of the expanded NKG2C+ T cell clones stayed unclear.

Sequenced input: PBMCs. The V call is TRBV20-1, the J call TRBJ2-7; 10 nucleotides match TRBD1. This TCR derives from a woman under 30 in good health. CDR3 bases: TGCAGTGCTAAGACTGACAGGGGGCTGTACGAGCAGTACTTC. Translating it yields CSAKTDRGLYEQYF.